These 20 T cell receptor beta chains were all obtained from the same sample, sequenced in a study of blood T cell repertoires in COVID-19. Measured with immunoSEQ multiplex PCR; TCRdb has only the in-frame clones, and not every one. Among about 260,000 clones, about nine tenths were seen once, and the ten largest hold 4.1%. Sample: PBMCs or T cells enriched from blood (not recorded which). The receptors originated from a woman aged 25 to 39 with acute COVID-19.

The sample holds many counts of this clone. In nucleotides, the CDR3 is TGTGCCAGCAGCCCCCTCACAGGAACCTATTCACCCCTCCACTTT. Protein: CASSPLTGTYSPLHF. V is TRBV14 and J is TRBJ1-6; possibly TRBD1 for D (5 bases). This CDR3 spans 15 amino acids. Germline assignment: CDR1 SGHDN and CDR2 FVKESK. V shed 4 bases and J shed 8 bases, with 15 bases lying between them.

V usage is TRBV18 and J usage is TRBJ2-7; TRBD1 might be the D (6 bases). Trimming pared 4 bases from V and 1 base from J, leaving 14 bases between. CDR1 is KGHSH and CDR2 is LQKENI in the germline V gene. The CDR3 totals 15 residues. CDR3 sequence (DNA): TGTGCCAGCTCACAGACAGGAGAATTATCCTACGAGCAGTACTTC. This translates into CASSQTGELSYEQYF. Using reference TRBV18 and TRBJ2-7 for the parts outside the CDR3, the full variable domain is NAGVMQNPRHLVRRRGQEARLRCSPMKGHSHVYWYRQLPEEGLKFMVYLQKENIIDESGMPKERFSAEFPKEGPSILRIQQVVRGDSAAYFCASSQTGELSYEQYFGPGTRLTVT.

The chain combines TRBV20-1 with TRBJ2-3; 14 bases fit TRBD2. Germline CDR1 reads DFQATT; CDR2 reads SNEGSKA (reference sequence). This CDR3 has 16 residues. With 3 bases clipped from V and 4 bases from J, the junction kept 6 bases outside the gene matches. The CDR3 DNA sequence: TGCAGTGCTAGTCACCAGACTAGCGGGAGGGCAGATACGCAGTATTTT. Amino acid sequence: CSASHQTSGRADTQYF.

The chain couples TRBV18 to TRBJ2-2; unclear D gene. The CDR3 covers 11 residues. V was pared by 6 bases and J by 7 bases, with 6 bases between. CDR1 KGHSH and CDR2 LQKENI come from the germline V gene. In DNA form, the CDR3 reads TGTGCCAGCTCCGAGAGCGGGGAGCTGTTTTTT. Its translation is CASSESGELFF.

The chain uses TRBV27 and TRBJ2-5; 7 nucleotides align to TRBD1. Germline loops: CDR1 MNHEY, CDR2 SMNVEV (reference sequence). CDR3 size: 15 residues. J was trimmed by 2 bases and V by 2 bases; bases with no gene match: 5. The CDR3 here is CASSLTGQLQETQYF. The CDR3 DNA sequence: TGTGCCAGCAGTTTAACGGGACAGCTTCAAGAGACCCAGTACTTC.

The CDR3 loop reads CASSQERLAHYNEQFF. DNA for the CDR3: TGCGCCAGCAGCCAAGAACGACTAGCGCATTACAATGAGCAGTTCTTC. This chain uses TRBV4-1 with TRBJ2-1, with TRBD2 identical over 8 bases. Germline-derived CDR1 and CDR2 are MGHRA and YSYEKL. V was pared by 0 bases and J by 4 bases, with 5 bases of the junction left unmatched. This CDR3 contains 16 residues.

The chain carries TRBV20-1 and TRBJ2-1; 12 nucleotides agree with TRBD2. CDR3 length equals 15 residues. Germline CDR1 DFQATT, CDR2 SNEGSKA (reference sequence). Trimming cost V 3 bases and J 7 bases; bases outside gene matches: 7. DNA for the CDR3: TGCAGTGCTAGTTGGCTAGCGGGAGGGAGGAATGAGCAGTTCTTC. Translating gives CSASWLAGGRNEQFF.

CDR3: CASSGPGWQETQYF. CDR3 coding DNA: TGTGCCAGCAGCGGACCAGGGTGGCAAGAGACCCAGTACTTC. The V gene is TRBV9, the J gene TRBJ2-5; D may be TRBD1 (5 bases). V was shortened by 3 bases and J by 2 bases, with 11 bases between the two germline ends. Germline-derived CDR1 and CDR2 are SGDLS and YYNGEE. This CDR3 has 14 residues.

J is TRBJ2-2 and V is TRBV19; D not certain. This CDR3 is built from 14 residues. The V end lost 5 bases, the J end lost 1 base, and 8 bases lay between the germline ends. Germline V gene sequence: CDR1 LNHDA, CDR2 SQIVND (reference sequence). The CDR3 DNA sequence: TGTGCCAGTAGTGTAACAGAGAACACCGGGGAGCTGTTTTTT. Its protein is CASSVTENTGELFF.

The chain joins TRBV5-1 to TRBJ2-1; possibly TRBD2 for D (6 bases). Between the trimmed V and J ends, which lost 0 bases and 4 bases, there was a span of 8 bases. CDR1 SGHRS and CDR2 YFSETQ come from the germline V gene. CDR3 length: 14 residues. This chain's CDR3 is CASSLDAGYNEQFF. As DNA, the CDR3 is TGCGCCAGCAGCTTGGATGCGGGGTACAATGAGCAGTTCTTC.

J is TRBJ2-3 and V is TRBV4-1; D not resolved. Trimming took 0 bases from V and 4 from J, leaving 17 bases between them. This CDR3 spans 17 amino acids. CDR1 and CDR2 (germline): MGHRA, YSYEKL. CDR3 amino acids: CASSQDFLEEISDTQYF. CDR3 nucleotides: TGCGCCAGCAGCCAAGATTTCCTAGAAGAAATCTCAGATACGCAGTATTTT.

The rearrangement links TRBV9 to TRBJ2-7; 10 bases are a match to TRBD2. The CDR3 totals 16 residues. Germline values: CDR1 SGDLS, CDR2 YYNGEE. J was trimmed by 0 bases and V by 4 bases; bases with no gene match: 7. CDR3 protein: CASSPMGLASSYEQYF. CDR3 bases: TGTGCCAGCAGCCCGATGGGACTAGCGAGCTCCTACGAGCAGTACTTC. Full variable domain (outside the CDR3, taken from reference TRBV9 and TRBJ2-7): DSGVTQTPKHLITATGQRVTLRCSPRSGDLSVYWYQQSLDQGLQFLIQYYNGEERAKGNILERFSAQQFPDLHSELNLSSLELGDSALYFCASSPMGLASSYEQYFGPGTRLTVT.

The chain is built from TRBV5-6 and TRBJ2-3; 11 bases line up with TRBD2. The germline gives CDR1 SGHDT, CDR2 YYEEEE. V was pared by 3 bases and J by 4 bases, with 4 bases of the junction left unmatched. This CDR3 is 15 amino acids long. The CDR3 DNA follows: TGTGCCAGCAGCTCCATACTAGCGGGAGCAGATACGCAGTATTTT. Amino acid sequence: CASSSILAGADTQYF. Drawing the rest from reference TRBV5-6 and TRBJ2-3, the complete variable domain is DAGVTQSPTHLIKTRGQQVTLRCSPKSGHDTVSWYQQALGQGPQFIFQYYEEEERQRGNFPDRFSGHQFPNYSSELNVNALLLGDSALYLCASSSILAGADTQYFGPGTRLTVL.

The chain is built from TRBV27 and TRBJ1-1, with D possibly TRBD1 on 5 matching bases. The germline V gene has CDR1 MNHEY and CDR2 SMNVEV (reference sequence). V lost 6 bases and J 6 bases, leaving 8 bases between the germline ends. The CDR3 contains 11 residues. CDR3 sequence reads: CASRLGAEAFF. The CDR3 nucleotides are TGTGCCAGCAGGCTAGGGGCTGAAGCTTTCTTT.

The gene calls are TRBV5-4 and TRBJ1-4, with 10 bases fitting TRBD1. V lost 2 bases and J lost 6; bases outside the gene matches: 7. The CDR3 totals 16 residues. Per germline, CDR1 SGHNT and CDR2 YYREEE (reference sequence). This CDR3 is CASSFGTGETDEKLFF. The CDR3 nucleotides are TGTGCCAGCAGCTTTGGGACAGGGGAAACGGATGAAAAACTGTTTTTT.

The chain employs TRBV27 and TRBJ2-7; TRBD1 agrees at 10 bases. Germline assignment: CDR1 MNHEY and CDR2 SMNVEV (reference sequence). The CDR3 is 14 amino acids. V gave up 6 bases and J gave up 3 bases; unmatched junction bases: 5. The CDR3: CASSRTGGGYEQYF. Written as DNA, the CDR3 is TGTGCCAGCAGCAGGACAGGGGGAGGCTACGAGCAGTACTTC.

J is TRBJ2-3 and V is TRBV9, with TRBD1 as a possible D gene (7 bases). Trimming shortened V by 3 bases and J by 2 bases, and 16 bases separated the two germline ends. This CDR3 is 16 amino acids long. Germline V gene data show CDR1 as SGDLS and CDR2 as YYNGEE. The CDR3 is CASSARGDVYTDTQYF. The CDR3, as DNA: TGTGCCAGCAGCGCCAGGGGGGATGTATACACAGATACGCAGTATTTT.

V is TRBV9 and J is TRBJ2-1; 12 bases map to TRBD2. Germline-derived CDR1 and CDR2 are SGDLS and YYNGEE. The ends lost 4 bases at V and 4 bases at J; junction bases unmatched: 6. The length of the CDR3 is 16 residues. CDR3 residues: CASSQMTSGSYNEQFF. The CDR3, as DNA: TGTGCCAGCAGCCAGATGACTAGCGGGAGTTACAATGAGCAGTTCTTC.

As for this clone: The junction and the germline gene differ at one end; a read error may be behind it. The rearrangement uses TRBV2 and TRBJ1-6, with D possibly TRBD1 on 5 matching bases. Germline V gives CDR1 SNHLY, CDR2 FYNNEI. The CDR3 consists of 10 residues. CDR3 DNA sequence: TGTGCCAGCAGTGGGGCAGGGAACTACTTT. Residues: CASSGAGNYF.

The V gene is TRBV28, the J gene TRBJ1-1, with no clear D. The V end was cut by 5 bases, the J end by 2 bases, with 12 bases between. The length of the CDR3 is 14 residues. Germline CDR1 and CDR2: MDHEN and SYDVKM. This CDR3 is CASSARAENTEAFF. DNA of the CDR3: TGTGCCAGCAGTGCCCGAGCGGAAAACACTGAAGCTTTCTTT.